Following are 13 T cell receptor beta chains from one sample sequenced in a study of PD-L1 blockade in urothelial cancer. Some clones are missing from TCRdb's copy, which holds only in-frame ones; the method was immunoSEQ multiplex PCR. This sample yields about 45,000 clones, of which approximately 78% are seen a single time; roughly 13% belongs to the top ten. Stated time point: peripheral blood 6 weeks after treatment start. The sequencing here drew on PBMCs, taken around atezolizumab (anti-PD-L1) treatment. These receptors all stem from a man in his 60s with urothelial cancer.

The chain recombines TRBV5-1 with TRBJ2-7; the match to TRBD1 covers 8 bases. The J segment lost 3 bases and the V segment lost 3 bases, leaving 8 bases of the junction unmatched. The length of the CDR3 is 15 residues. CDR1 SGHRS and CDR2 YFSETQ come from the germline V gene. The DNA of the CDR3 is TGCGCCAGCAGCTCCCTCGGGACAGGACTCTACGAGCAGTACTTC. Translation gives CASSSLGTGLYEQYF.

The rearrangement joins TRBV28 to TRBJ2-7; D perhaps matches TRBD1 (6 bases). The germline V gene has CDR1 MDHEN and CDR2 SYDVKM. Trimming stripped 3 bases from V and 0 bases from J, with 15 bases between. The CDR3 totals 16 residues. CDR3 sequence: CASSLSGTPSSYEQYF. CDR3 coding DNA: TGTGCCAGCAGTTTGTCCGGGACACCTTCCTCCTACGAGCAGTACTTC.

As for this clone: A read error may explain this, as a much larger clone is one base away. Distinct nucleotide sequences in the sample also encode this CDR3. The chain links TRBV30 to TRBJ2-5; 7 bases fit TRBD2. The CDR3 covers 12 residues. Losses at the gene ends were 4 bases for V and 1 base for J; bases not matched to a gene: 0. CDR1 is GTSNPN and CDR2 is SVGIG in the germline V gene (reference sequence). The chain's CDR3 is CAWTSGQETQYF. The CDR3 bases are TGTGCCTGGACTAGCGGCCAAGAGACCCAGTACTTC.

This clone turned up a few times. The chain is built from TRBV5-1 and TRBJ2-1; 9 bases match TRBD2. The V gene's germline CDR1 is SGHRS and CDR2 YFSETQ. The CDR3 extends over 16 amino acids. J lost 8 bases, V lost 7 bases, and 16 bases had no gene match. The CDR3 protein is CASQAGRRGGVDEQFF. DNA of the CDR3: TGCGCCAGCCAGGCCGGGCGGCGGGGGGGCGTCGATGAGCAGTTCTTC.

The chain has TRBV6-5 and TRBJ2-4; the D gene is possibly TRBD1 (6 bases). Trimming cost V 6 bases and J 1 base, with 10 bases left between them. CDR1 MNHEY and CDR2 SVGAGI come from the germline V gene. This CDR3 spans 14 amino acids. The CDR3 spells CASRFGQAKNIQYF. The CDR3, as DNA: TGTGCCAGCAGATTCGGACAGGCCAAAAACATTCAGTACTTC.

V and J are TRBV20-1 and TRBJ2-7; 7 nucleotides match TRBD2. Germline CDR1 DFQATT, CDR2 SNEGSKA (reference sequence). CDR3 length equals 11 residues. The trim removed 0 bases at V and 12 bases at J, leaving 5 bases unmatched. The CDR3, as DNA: TGCAGTGCTAGAGAAAAGCGGGATCGGTACTTC. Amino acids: CSAREKRDRYF.

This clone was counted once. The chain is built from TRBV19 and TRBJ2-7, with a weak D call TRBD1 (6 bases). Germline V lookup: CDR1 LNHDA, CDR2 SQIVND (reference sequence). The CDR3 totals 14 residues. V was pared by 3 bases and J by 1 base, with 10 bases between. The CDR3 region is CASSIGTKSYEQYF. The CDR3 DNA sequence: TGTGCCAGTAGTATCGGGACAAAATCCTACGAGCAGTACTTC.

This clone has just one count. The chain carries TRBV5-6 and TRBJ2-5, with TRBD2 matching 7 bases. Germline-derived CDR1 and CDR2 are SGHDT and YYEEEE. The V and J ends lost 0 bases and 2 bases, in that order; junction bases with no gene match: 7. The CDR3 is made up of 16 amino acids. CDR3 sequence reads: CASSLVGRREQETQYF. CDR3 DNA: TGTGCCAGCAGCTTGGTGGGTCGGCGGGAGCAAGAGACCCAGTACTTC.

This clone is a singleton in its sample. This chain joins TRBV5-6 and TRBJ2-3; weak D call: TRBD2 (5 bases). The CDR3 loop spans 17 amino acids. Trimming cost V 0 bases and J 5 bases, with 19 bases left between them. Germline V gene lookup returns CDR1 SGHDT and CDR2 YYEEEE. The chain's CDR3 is CASSLGPPRVKLDTQYF. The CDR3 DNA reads TGTGCCAGCAGCTTGGGGCCGCCGAGGGTCAAACTAGATACGCAGTATTTT.

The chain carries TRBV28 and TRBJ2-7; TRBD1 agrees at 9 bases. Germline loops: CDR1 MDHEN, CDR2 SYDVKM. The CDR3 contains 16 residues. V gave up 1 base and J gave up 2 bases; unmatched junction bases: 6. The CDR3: CASSLSTGGIAYEQYF. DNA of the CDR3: TGTGCCAGCAGTTTATCCACAGGGGGCATCGCCTACGAGCAGTACTTC.

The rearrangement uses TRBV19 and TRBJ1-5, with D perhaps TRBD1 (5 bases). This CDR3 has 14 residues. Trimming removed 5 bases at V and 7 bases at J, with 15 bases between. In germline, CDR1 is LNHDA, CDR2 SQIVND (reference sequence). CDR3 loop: CASSVDSPEQPQHF. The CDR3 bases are TGTGCCAGTAGTGTTGACAGTCCAGAACAGCCCCAGCATTTT.

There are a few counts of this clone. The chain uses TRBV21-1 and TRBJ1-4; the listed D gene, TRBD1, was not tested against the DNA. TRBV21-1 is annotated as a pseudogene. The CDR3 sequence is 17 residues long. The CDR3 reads CASSARDISEGNEKLFF. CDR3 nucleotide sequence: TGTGCCAGCAGCGCCCGGGACATCAGTGAGGGTAATGAAAAACTGTTTTTT.

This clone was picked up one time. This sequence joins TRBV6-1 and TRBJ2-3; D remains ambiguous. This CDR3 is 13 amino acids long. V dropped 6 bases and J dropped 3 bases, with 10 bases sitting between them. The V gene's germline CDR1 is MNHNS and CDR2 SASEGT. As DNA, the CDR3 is TGTGCCAGCAGGCGGCCAGATACAGATACGCAGTATTTT. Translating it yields CASRRPDTDTQYF.